Listed below are T cell receptor beta chains from one sample, sequenced in a study of molecular identifiers for immune sequencing clone quantification. Using its own MiXCR run on the PCR reads, TCRdb lists one record per CDR3 protein. The table records about 500,000 distinct CDR3 sequences, about a fifth of them present only once. The sequencing input was naive CD8+ T cells from blood, with Jurkat cell RNA spiked in. Every receptor here comes from a human donor in good health. Some libraries in this study had Jurkat cell RNA spiked in. CDR3s include the opening cysteine and the closing phenylalanine or tryptophan. D genes are given only for firm matches. Rows give clone size only sometimes, using once, few, many, or a class for an expanded clone.

D: -
J: TRBJ1-1
V: TRBV14
size: many
length: 14
CDR3: CASSRGLMNTEAFF
DNA: TGTGCCAGCAGCCGCGGACTAATGAACACTGAAGCTTTCTTT

D: -
J: TRBJ2-7
V: TRBV27
size: -
length: 13
CDR3: CASSFVLAGEQYF
DNA: TGTGCCAGCAGCTTCGTACTAGCAGGGGAGCAGTACTTC

D: TRBD1
J: TRBJ2-5
V: TRBV7-9
size: -
length: 13
CDR3: CVSSGTGRETQYF
DNA: TGTGTCAGCAGCGGGACAGGGAGGGAGACCCAGTACTTC

D: TRBD2
J: TRBJ2-7
V: TRBV5-6
size: -
length: 14
CDR3: CASSFGSSGREQYF
DNA: TGTGCCAGCAGCTTCGGGTCTAGCGGCCGCGAGCAGTACTTC

D: TRBD1
J: TRBJ1-5
V: TRBV10-3
size: -
length: 14
CDR3: CAISEAQGSQPQHF
DNA: TGTGCCATCAGTGAAGCACAGGGGAGTCAGCCCCAGCATTTT

D: -
J: TRBJ2-1
V: TRBV5-1
size: -
length: 19
CDR3: CASSLFSGTPGAPYNEQFF
DNA: TGCGCCAGCAGCTTGTTTAGCGGAACACCGGGAGCCCCCTACAATGAGCAGTTCTTC

D: -
J: TRBJ2-7
V: TRBV6-5
size: few
length: 20
CDR3: CASPVVAGVEKLPASREQYF
DNA: TGTGCCAGCCCGGTTGTGGCCGGGGTCGAGAAACTCCCCGCTTCGAGGGAGCAGTACTTC

D: TRBD2
J: TRBJ2-7
V: TRBV28
size: few
length: 17
CDR3: CASSFPRLATHSYEQYF
DNA: TGTGCCAGCAGTTTCCCCCGACTAGCGACACACTCCTACGAGCAGTACTTC

D: -
J: TRBJ2-3
V: TRBV19
size: -
length: 15
CDR3: CASSVLDISTDTQYF
DNA: TGTGCCAGTAGTGTACTAGATATTAGCACAGATACGCAGTATTTT

D: -
J: TRBJ2-7
V: TRBV7-9
size: -
length: 15
CDR3: CASSPREGAFYEQYF
DNA: TGTGCCAGCAGCCCACGGGAGGGGGCTTTCTACGAGCAGTACTTC

D: -
J: TRBJ1-5
V: TRBV20-1
size: many
length: 12
CDR3: CSAREVYQPQHF
DNA: TGCAGTGCTAGAGAGGTTTATCAGCCCCAGCATTTT

D: TRBD2
J: TRBJ2-1
V: TRBV7-2
size: few
length: 17
CDR3: CASSLAHASGVYNEQFF
DNA: TGTGCCAGCAGCTTAGCTCACGCTAGCGGGGTCTACAATGAGCAGTTCTTC

D: -
J: TRBJ2-1
V: TRBV15
size: few
length: 14
CDR3: CATSTRDTASEQFF
DNA: TGTGCCACCAGCACCCGGGACACCGCCAGTGAGCAGTTCTTC

D: TRBD1
J: TRBJ1-5
V: TRBV7-9
size: -
length: 13
CDR3: CASRQGSNQPQHF
DNA: TGTGCCAGTCGACAGGGGAGCAATCAGCCCCAGCATTTT

D: TRBD2
J: TRBJ2-3
V: TRBV6-6
size: many
length: 17
CDR3: CASSYSLLERDTDTQYF
DNA: TGTGCCAGCAGTTACTCGCTTTTGGAGCGGGACACAGATACGCAGTATTTT

D: TRBD1
J: TRBJ1-6
V: TRBV27
size: few
length: 14
CDR3: CASSPGTDYSPLHF
DNA: TGTGCCAGCAGCCCCGGGACAGATTATTCACCCCTCCACTTT

D: TRBD1
J: TRBJ2-6
V: TRBV29-1
size: many
length: 16
CDR3: CSVEDTGVGGANVLTF
DNA: TGCAGCGTTGAAGATACAGGGGTGGGGGGGGCCAACGTCCTGACTTTC

D: -
J: TRBJ2-7
V: TRBV4-3
size: many
length: 13
CDR3: CASSQGLIYEQYF
DNA: TGCGCCAGCAGCCAAGGACTGATCTACGAGCAGTACTTC

D: TRBD1
J: TRBJ1-4
V: TRBV4-3
size: -
length: 17
CDR3: CASSQDRATGTNEKLFF
DNA: TGCGCCAGCAGCCAAGACCGTGCGACAGGGACTAATGAAAAACTGTTTTTT

D: -
J: TRBJ1-2
V: TRBV7-9
size: few
length: 13
CDR3: CASRHNQVYGYTF
DNA: TGTGCCAGCAGGCACAATCAGGTCTATGGCTACACCTTC

D: TRBD2
J: TRBJ2-7
V: TRBV20-1
size: -
length: 21
CDR3: CSARDIPTPLRGDHPSYEQYF
DNA: TGCAGTGCTAGAGACATCCCAACCCCTCTCCGGGGGGACCACCCCTCCTACGAGCAGTACTTC

D: TRBD1
J: TRBJ1-2
V: TRBV12-3/TRBV12-4
size: -
length: 13
CDR3: CASTPGDSYCYTF
DNA: TGTGCCAGCACTCCGGGGGACAGCTATTGCTACACCTTC

D: TRBD2
J: TRBJ2-1
V: TRBV6-5
size: -
length: 15
CDR3: CASSLASGGWDEQFF
DNA: TGTGCCAGCAGTTTAGCTAGCGGGGGATGGGATGAGCAGTTCTTC

D: -
J: TRBJ2-1
V: TRBV12-3/TRBV12-4
size: few
length: 15
CDR3: CAHREGGGSYNEQFF
DNA: TGTGCCCATAGGGAGGGAGGGGGGTCCTACAATGAGCAGTTCTTC

D: -
J: TRBJ2-3
V: TRBV27
size: few
length: 14
CDR3: CASSTGLNTDTQYF
DNA: TGTGCCAGCAGTACAGGACTCAACACAGATACGCAGTATTTT

D: -
J: TRBJ2-7
V: TRBV7-2
size: many
length: 13
CDR3: CASSFLTSSEQYF
DNA: TGTGCCAGCAGCTTCCTGACTAGTTCCGAGCAGTACTTC

D: TRBD1
J: TRBJ1-1
V: TRBV5-6
size: -
length: 14
CDR3: CASRIQGSGTEAFF
DNA: TGTGCCAGCAGAATACAGGGGAGTGGCACTGAAGCTTTCTTT

D: -
J: TRBJ1-2
V: TRBV29-1
size: -
length: 14
CDR3: CSVEGEISLYGYTF
DNA: TGCAGCGTTGAGGGGGAGATCAGCCTCTATGGCTACACCTTC

D: TRBD1
J: TRBJ2-3
V: TRBV15
size: many
length: 18
CDR3: CATSSTPRQGVGTDTQYF
DNA: TGTGCCACCAGCAGTACCCCTCGACAGGGGGTTGGCACAGATACGCAGTATTTT

D: -
J: TRBJ1-6
V: TRBV20-1
size: -
length: 16
CDR3: CSARDSPGVLDSPLHF
DNA: TGCAGTGCTAGAGATAGTCCGGGTGTATTGGATTCACCCCTCCACTTT

D: TRBD2
J: TRBJ2-3
V: TRBV7-9
size: -
length: 15
CDR3: CASSGGGGTGDTQYF
DNA: TGTGCCAGCAGTGGGGGGGGGGGGACCGGAGATACGCAGTATTTT

D: TRBD1
J: TRBJ2-1
V: TRBV11-2
size: few
length: 15
CDR3: CASGPRDRGHNEQFF
DNA: TGTGCCAGCGGCCCCCGGGACAGGGGGCACAATGAGCAGTTCTTC

D: TRBD1
J: TRBJ1-5
V: TRBV4-1
size: many
length: 17
CDR3: CASSQVGTAYSNQPQHF
DNA: TGCGCCAGCAGCCAAGTCGGGACAGCATATAGCAATCAGCCCCAGCATTTT

D: -
J: TRBJ2-7
V: TRBV30
size: many
length: 11
CDR3: CAWGDSYEQYF
DNA: TGTGCCTGGGGAGACTCCTACGAGCAGTACTTC

D: -
J: TRBJ2-5
V: TRBV4-1
size: -
length: 14
CDR3: CASSQDPARETQYF
DNA: TGCGCCAGCAGCCAAGATCCTGCGCGCGAGACCCAGTACTTC

D: -
J: TRBJ2-7
V: TRBV4-3
size: -
length: 15
CDR3: CASSQERGGFYEQYF
DNA: TGCGCCAGCAGCCAAGAGCGGGGAGGTTTCTACGAGCAGTACTTC

D: TRBD1
J: TRBJ1-5
V: TRBV19
size: many
length: 15
CDR3: CASSIYGQGVQPQHF
DNA: TGTGCCAGTAGTATCTATGGACAGGGGGTTCAGCCCCAGCATTTT

D: TRBD2
J: TRBJ2-1
V: TRBV20-1
size: -
length: 19
CDR3: CSARDLNRLATGSYNEQFF
DNA: TGCAGTGCTAGAGATTTAAACCGACTAGCGACAGGCTCCTACAATGAGCAGTTCTTC

D: -
J: TRBJ2-5
V: TRBV29-1
size: many
length: 15
CDR3: CSVTPPRQTQETQYF
DNA: TGCAGCGTGACCCCCCCCCGGCAGACCCAAGAGACCCAGTACTTC

D: -
J: TRBJ2-7
V: TRBV4-3
size: many
length: 13
CDR3: CASSQEVTYEQYF
DNA: TGCGCCAGCAGCCAAGAAGTAACCTACGAGCAGTACTTC

D: TRBD2
J: TRBJ2-7
V: TRBV4-3
size: few
length: 17
CDR3: CASSQDMASGNSYEQYF
DNA: TGCGCCAGCAGCCAAGATATGGCTAGCGGGAACTCCTACGAGCAGTACTTC

D: -
J: TRBJ1-5
V: TRBV15
size: many
length: 15
CDR3: CATSRDYQGNQPQHF
DNA: TGTGCCACCAGCAGAGATTATCAAGGCAATCAGCCCCAGCATTTT

D: -
J: TRBJ1-5
V: TRBV12-3/TRBV12-4
size: -
length: 14
CDR3: CASSFPRDNQPQHF
DNA: TGTGCCAGCAGTTTTCCCAGAGATAATCAGCCCCAGCATTTT

D: TRBD2
J: TRBJ2-1
V: TRBV20-1
size: -
length: 17
CDR3: CSARDPLTSGGYNEQFF
DNA: TGCAGTGCTAGAGACCCCTTGACTAGCGGGGGTTACAATGAGCAGTTCTTC

D: -
J: TRBJ2-7
V: TRBV6-2/TRBV6-3
size: -
length: 13
CDR3: CASSYAHNYEQYF
DNA: TGTGCCAGCAGTTACGCCCACAACTACGAGCAGTACTTC

D: TRBD1
J: TRBJ1-1
V: TRBV7-9
size: many
length: 15
CDR3: CASSFGQGKNTEAFF
DNA: TGTGCCAGCAGCTTCGGACAGGGGAAGAACACTGAAGCTTTCTTT

D: TRBD2
J: TRBJ2-3
V: TRBV5-1
size: many
length: 14
CDR3: CASYGLAGSDTQYF
DNA: TGCGCCAGCTACGGACTAGCGGGGTCAGATACGCAGTATTTT

D: TRBD2
J: TRBJ2-7
V: TRBV4-2
size: -
length: 17
CDR3: CASSPLAGSGRPYEQYF
DNA: TGTGCCAGCAGCCCCCTGGCCGGGAGCGGGAGACCCTACGAGCAGTACTTC

D: -
J: TRBJ2-7
V: TRBV4-3
size: few
length: 15
CDR3: CASSPIAETTYEQYF
DNA: TGCGCCAGCAGCCCTATAGCGGAAACTACCTACGAGCAGTACTTC

D: -
J: TRBJ1-2
V: TRBV19
size: -
length: 14
CDR3: CASSMGGANYGYTF
DNA: TGTGCCAGTAGTATGGGTGGGGCTAACTATGGCTACACCTTC

D: TRBD2
J: TRBJ2-1
V: TRBV6-5
size: few
length: 16
CDR3: CASSLVAGEFADEQFF
DNA: TGTGCCAGCAGTTTAGTCGCGGGAGAGTTTGCCGATGAGCAGTTCTTC